These 29 T cell receptor beta chains came from one sample sequenced in a study of blood T cells in healthy people across ages. Primed by a sample-barcoded 5' primer and a J-beta primer mix, a second PCR proceeded for 7 to 11 cycles. One entry per CDR3 protein results from TCRdb running MiXCR on the 5' RACE reads. The sample carries 650,000 to 1,000,000 distinct CDR3 sequences, about 34% recorded once. Sequencing was performed on blood. The receptors here all came from a man aged 18 to 30 in good health.

A word on this clonotype: One end of the junction is discordant with germline, which a read error may explain. This chain links TRBV12-3 or TRBV12-4 with TRBJ2-2; D is perhaps TRBD2 (6 bases). The CDR3 is 15 residues long. The CDR3 bases are TGTGCCGGCAGTTTACGGGGGTGGAACACCGGGGAGCTGTTTTTT. This gives the protein CAGSLRGWNTGELFF.

This clonotype was observed at least ten times. The rearrangement uses TRBV15 and TRBJ2-7; 7 nucleotides agree with TRBD1. The germline V gene has CDR1 LNHNV and CDR2 YYDKDF (reference sequence). This CDR3 is 17 amino acids long. V was clipped by 2 bases and J by 4 bases; unmatched bases: 14. The CDR3 DNA follows: TGTGCCACCAGCAGAATTCCCCGGGACAGTTCCTCTTACGAGCAGTACTTC. Translated: CATSRIPRDSSSYEQYF.

The V gene is TRBV7-9, the J gene TRBJ2-6, with D tentatively TRBD1 (7 bases). CDR1 and CDR2 (germline): SEHNR, FQNEAQ (reference sequence). V dropped 1 base and J dropped 1 base, with 17 bases sitting between them. This CDR3 is built from 19 residues. DNA for the CDR3: TGTGCCAGCAGCTTAGTTGCGGGGACAGCTTCTTCTGGGGCCAACGTCCTGACTTTC. Protein product: CASSLVAGTASSGANVLTF.

This clonotype was observed at least ten times. The rearrangement uses TRBV5-1 and TRBJ2-5; 8 positions agree with TRBD1. This CDR3 comprises 15 residues. V trimming: 5 bases; J trimming: 2 bases; junction bases outside the gene matches: 8. CDR1 is SGHRS, CDR2 YFSETQ, per germline. The CDR3 bases are TGCGCCAGCAGTTCGGACAGGGTGGGTCAAGAGACCCAGTACTTC. Translating it yields CASSSDRVGQETQYF.

This chain joins TRBV20-1 and TRBJ2-2; TRBD1 might be the D (5 bases). The V gene's germline CDR1 is DFQATT and CDR2 SNEGSKA (reference sequence). This CDR3 is 13 amino acids long. Trimming removed 5 bases at V and 1 base at J, with 8 bases between. Written as DNA, the CDR3 is TGCAGTGCTGGGGCGGTGAACACCGGGGAGCTGTTTTTT. Residues: CSAGAVNTGELFF.

The DNA of the CDR3 is TGTGCCATCAGTGAGTCTTCCTCAGCGGGGGGCTACAATGAGCAGTTCTTC. It is translated as CAISESSSAGGYNEQFF. The rearrangement uses TRBV10-3 and TRBJ2-1, with 9 bases fitting TRBD2. Losses at the gene ends were 0 bases for V and 3 bases for J; bases not matched to a gene: 6. This CDR3 has 17 residues. Germline CDR1 and CDR2: ENHRY and SYGVKD.

This chain joins TRBV7-3 and TRBJ1-1; no definite D call. Germline V gene sequence: CDR1 SGHTA, CDR2 FQGTGA. The CDR3 length is 16 residues. V gave up 0 bases and J gave up 1 base, with 12 bases separating them. The CDR3 DNA reads TGTGCCAGCAGCTTAACAGGGCGAGTAGAGAACACTGAAGCTTTCTTT. Translated, it gives CASSLTGRVENTEAFF.

The sample holds many counts of this clonotype. The CDR3 sequence: CASSYSTGYEQYF. CDR3 coding DNA: TGTGCCAGCAGTTACTCAACAGGCTACGAGCAGTACTTC. This chain links TRBV6-6 with TRBJ2-7; D might be TRBD1 (5 bases). Germline V gene sequence: CDR1 MNHNY, CDR2 SVGAGI (reference sequence). Trimming cost V 0 bases and J 3 bases, with 6 bases left between them. The CDR3 loop spans 13 amino acids.

This rearrangement joins TRBV5-1 to TRBJ2-2; unclear D gene. Deletions cut 0 bases from V and 1 base from J, with 7 bases between. Germline assignment: CDR1 SGHRS and CDR2 YFSETQ. CDR3 length equals 15 residues. CDR3 region: CASSLGVGNTGELFF. Written as DNA, the CDR3 is TGCGCCAGCAGCTTGGGGGTCGGGAACACCGGGGAGCTGTTTTTT.

The CDR3 loop is CASSFAASGDNEQYF. The DNA for the CDR3 is TGCGCCAGCAGCTTTGCGGCTAGCGGGGACAATGAGCAGTACTTC. The V gene is TRBV5-1, the J gene TRBJ2-7, with TRBD2 identical over 9 bases. CDR3 length equals 15 residues. V gave up 2 bases and J gave up 7 bases; unmatched junction bases: 10. Germline V gene data show CDR1 as SGHRS and CDR2 as YFSETQ.

This clonotype occurred a few times. A much larger clone lies a single base off, so this may be a read error. V gene TRBV6-2 or TRBV6-3 combines with J gene TRBJ2-1; TRBD2 matches 9 bases. After removal of 4 bases from V and 5 bases from J, the junction contained 9 bases not matched to a gene. Germline CDR1 and CDR2: MNHEY and SVGEGT. This CDR3 has 16 residues. CDR3 DNA: TGTGCCAGCAGTTTCGGGGGGACTAGCAGACACAATGAGCAGTTCTTC. The encoded protein is CASSFGGTSRHNEQFF.

In this sample, this clonotype turned up a few times. The rearrangement uses TRBV20-1 and TRBJ2-3, with D tentatively TRBD1 or TRBD2 (6 bases each). The CDR3 length is 13 residues. Trimming removed 3 bases at V and 5 bases at J, with 12 bases between. Germline assignment: CDR1 DFQATT and CDR2 SNEGSKA (reference sequence). Here the CDR3 DNA reads TGCAGTGCTAGGTCGGGGGCGGAAGATACGCAGTATTTT. Its translation is CSARSGAEDTQYF.

This sequence joins TRBV9 and TRBJ1-5; D is uncertain. The V and J ends lost 3 bases and 7 bases respectively, with 14 bases between them. The CDR3 length is 14 residues. The germline V gene encodes CDR1 SGDLS and CDR2 YYNGEE. The CDR3 here is CASSEAPGEQPQHF. DNA for the CDR3: TGTGCCAGCAGCGAGGCCCCAGGAGAACAGCCCCAGCATTTT. Filled out from reference TRBV9 and TRBJ1-5, the complete variable domain reads DSGVTQTPKHLITATGQRVTLRCSPRSGDLSVYWYQQSLDQGLQFLIQYYNGEERAKGNILERFSAQQFPDLHSELNLSSLELGDSALYFCASSEAPGEQPQHFGDGTRLSIL.

This chain joins TRBV12-3 or TRBV12-4 and TRBJ2-3, with 12 bases lining up with TRBD2. The CDR3 is 19 amino acids. Trimming took 5 bases from V and 4 from J; bases not matched to a gene: 16. The CDR3 loop reads CASSRQSGLAGWLADTQYF. The CDR3 coding sequence is TGTGCCAGCAGTCGCCAATCCGGACTAGCGGGGTGGCTGGCAGATACGCAGTATTTT.

This clonotype has only a few counts. The chain uses TRBV4-3 and TRBJ1-6; tentative D call: TRBD1 (5 bases). Germline CDR1 LGHNA, CDR2 YSLEER. Deletions cut 0 bases from V and 6 bases from J, with 12 bases between. The CDR3 has 16 residues. CDR3 in amino acids: CASSQDDRQINSPLHF. CDR3 DNA: TGCGCCAGCAGCCAAGATGATCGACAGATTAATTCACCCCTCCACTTT.

This clonotype was counted ten times or more. The V call is TRBV12-3 or TRBV12-4, the J call TRBJ1-4; D is perhaps TRBD1 (5 bases). V lost 5 bases and J lost 7, with 14 bases in between. The CDR3 sequence is 14 residues long. CDR3 nucleotides: TGTGCCAGCAGTCCTTGGCAGGACACTGAAAAACTGTTTTTT. This translates into CASSPWQDTEKLFF.

The chain recombines TRBV5-5 with TRBJ1-1; possible D gene TRBD1, 6 bases. V lost 2 bases and J 5 bases, leaving 10 bases between the germline ends. The germline gives CDR1 SGHKS, CDR2 YYEKEE (reference sequence). This CDR3 spans 13 amino acids. In DNA, the CDR3 is TGTGCCAGCAGCTTTTCAGGGGTGACTGAAGCTTTCTTT. Amino acids: CASSFSGVTEAFF.

The gene calls are TRBV7-2 and TRBJ1-5; 9 bases agree with TRBD1. This CDR3 contains 18 residues. Trimming took 0 bases from V and 6 from J; bases not matched to a gene: 12. Germline CDR1 SGHTA, CDR2 FQGNSA. In DNA form, the CDR3 reads TGTGCCAGCAGCTTAGCGCCTTTAGGGACAGGGACAAGTCAGCCCCAGCATTTT. This translates into CASSLAPLGTGTSQPQHF. The full variable domain, its missing parts supplied by reference TRBV7-2 and TRBJ1-5, is GAGVSQSPSNKVTEKGKDVELRCDPISGHTALYWYRQSLGQGLEFLIYFQGNSAPDKSGLPSDRFSAERTGGSVSTLTIQRTQQEDSAVYLCASSLAPLGTGTSQPQHFGDGTRLSIL.

The V and J genes are TRBV27 and TRBJ1-1, with 7 bases identical to TRBD1. CDR3 size: 15 residues. Germline values: CDR1 MNHEY, CDR2 SMNVEV (reference sequence). V lost 2 bases to trimming and J lost 0 bases; unmatched junction nucleotides: 3. The CDR3 spells CASSLTGQMNTEAFF. The CDR3 region has the DNA TGTGCCAGCAGTTTAACGGGACAGATGAACACTGAAGCTTTCTTT.

This clonotype was counted a few times. V is TRBV29-1 and J is TRBJ2-5, with D possibly being TRBD2 (6 bases). The CDR3 spans 13 residues. The germline V gene encodes CDR1 SQVTM and CDR2 ANQGSEA. V was shortened by 4 bases and J by 11 bases, with 20 bases between the two germline ends. The CDR3 loop reads CSVAGREYGEQYF. CDR3 sequence (DNA): TGCAGCGTTGCCGGACGGGAGTACGGTGAGCAGTACTTC.

This clonotype was recorded a few times. CDR3 protein: CASSEGTGQETQYF. The CDR3 DNA reads as TGTGCCAGCAGTGAAGGGACAGGGCAAGAGACCCAGTACTTC. The chain has TRBV2 and TRBJ2-5; 8 nucleotides agree with TRBD1. The CDR3 is 14 amino acids. Germline CDR1 and CDR2: SNHLY and FYNNEI. With 1 base clipped from V and 2 bases from J, the junction kept 0 bases outside the gene matches.

This chain joins TRBV20-1 and TRBJ1-6, with 9 bases fitting TRBD1. The CDR3 consists of 13 residues. Germline CDR1 reads DFQATT; CDR2 reads SNEGSKA (reference sequence). Unmatched junction bases numbered 3, after V lost 4 bases and J lost 8 bases. The CDR3 DNA follows: TGCAGTGCTACACAGGGGGCCGATTCACCCCTCCACTTT. This gives the protein CSATQGADSPLHF.

The chain recombines TRBV20-1 with TRBJ2-1; no firm D call. The CDR3 has 14 residues. The germline gives CDR1 DFQATT, CDR2 SNEGSKA (reference sequence). Trimming cost V 5 bases and J 0 bases, with 11 bases left between them. The CDR3 loop reads CSAYGYSSYNEQFF. In DNA form, the CDR3 reads TGCAGTGCTTACGGTTACAGCTCCTACAATGAGCAGTTCTTC.

The genes are TRBV10-3 and TRBJ1-5; 8 bases are a match to TRBD1. The trim removed 0 bases at V and 2 bases at J, leaving 6 bases unmatched. Germline CDR1 and CDR2: ENHRY and SYGVKD. The CDR3 is 17 residues long. The CDR3: CAISESPDRAGNQPQHF. CDR3 coding DNA: TGTGCCATCAGTGAGTCCCCGGACAGGGCTGGCAATCAGCCCCAGCATTTT.

In its sample, this clonotype was seen many times. This sequence joins TRBV12-3 or TRBV12-4 and TRBJ1-1, with 8 bases that match TRBD1. V lost 1 base, J lost 4 bases, and 5 bases stayed unmatched. The CDR3 sequence is 15 residues long. Written as DNA, the CDR3 is TGTGCCAGCAGTTTAGGATCAGGGGGCATCACTGAAGCTTTCTTT. Amino acids: CASSLGSGGITEAFF.

At least ten counts were recorded for this clonotype. The chain recombines TRBV12-3 or TRBV12-4 with TRBJ1-2; 7 bases are a match to TRBD1. The CDR3 has 15 residues. Losses at the gene ends were 1 base for V and 4 bases for J; bases not matched to a gene: 6. The CDR3 protein is CASSLVPGTVYGYTF. The CDR3 DNA follows: TGTGCCAGCAGTTTAGTGCCCGGGACAGTCTATGGCTACACCTTC.

The J gene is TRBJ1-2, the V gene TRBV7-2; TRBD1 aligns across 7 bases. V lost 5 bases, J lost 4 bases, and 10 bases stayed unmatched. The CDR3 extends over 15 amino acids. Germline loops: CDR1 SGHTA, CDR2 FQGNSA. For the CDR3, the DNA is TGTGCCAGCAGCCCCAGAGGGACAGACTTCTATGGCTACACCTTC. Translated: CASSPRGTDFYGYTF.

This chain joins TRBV18 and TRBJ2-1; D gene uncertain. Germline values: CDR1 KGHSH, CDR2 LQKENI. V lost 3 bases and J lost 5, with 8 bases in between. This CDR3 region has 13 residues. The CDR3 is CASSPAANNEQFF. As DNA, the CDR3 is TGTGCCAGCTCACCCGCGGCAAACAATGAGCAGTTCTTC.

V usage is TRBV20-1 and J usage is TRBJ2-1; D may correspond to TRBD1 or TRBD2 (5 bases each). Per the germline V gene, CDR1 is DFQATT and CDR2 is SNEGSKA (reference sequence). V was shortened by 5 bases and J by 5 bases, with 19 bases between the two germline ends. The CDR3 loop spans 15 amino acids. Here the CDR3 DNA reads TGCAGTGCTCCCCAAGTACTAGGGACCAACAATGAGCAGTTCTTC. As protein: CSAPQVLGTNNEQFF.